This T cell receptor (beta chain) appears in the sequencing data of a study of identical twins. Study results and caveats: Findings came from cross-sectional statistics, without long-term follow-up of donors.

This clonotype showed up just a few times. The antigen is not known. A read error may produce the germline difference seen at one junction end. Template switching created a universal primer site, and the cDNA included unique molecular identifiers. TCRdb independently ran MiXCR on the 5' RACE reads; one entry per CDR3 protein. The table has roughly 260,000 distinct CDR3 sequences, 11% to 15% seen once. The V gene's germline CDR1 is MNHNS and CDR2 SASEGT. The CDR3 runs to 12 residues. The sequenced sample consisted of memory (CD45RO+) T cells sorted from blood. The origin of this receptor is a woman between 18 and 30 years old in good health. The chain employs TRBV6-1 and TRBJ1-3; D is undetermined. The CDR3 loop reads CASSDPVGRAHF. The CDR3 DNA is TGTGCCAGCAGTGACCCAGTTGGAAGGGCACATTTT.